The rows below give T cell receptor beta chains drawn from one sample of a study of identical twins. A single record per CDR3 protein comes from TCRdb applying MiXCR to the 5' RACE reads. The sample shows roughly 240,000 distinct CDR3 sequences, 6% to 8.5% of them seen only once. The same data also went into a second study, on yellow fever vaccine responses in identical twins.

Sample: CD8+ T cells sorted from blood. The receptor source for this set is a woman between 18 and 29 years old in good health. Each CDR3 is given with its conserved first and last residue. D genes are given only for firm matches. Clone size, where shown, is once, few, many, or a class for clones that have expanded.

j_gene,d_gene,v_gene,abundance,CDR3nt,CDR3aa
TRBJ2-1,TRBD2,TRBV7-2,NA,TGTGCCAGCAGCCAATTCGGACTAGCGTGGGATGAGCAGTTCTTC,CASSQFGLAWDEQFF
TRBJ2-3,NA,TRBV28,few,TGTGCCAGCCATTCCTCCAGGCCCACAGATACGCAGTATTTT,CASHSSRPTDTQYF
TRBJ2-5,NA,TRBV10-3,NA,TGTGCCATCAGTGATCCCATGGAGGGCGGGAAAGAGACCCAGTACTTC,CAISDPMEGGKETQYF
TRBJ2-6,NA,TRBV10-3,NA,TGTGCCATCAGTGAGTTCGACGAGGGGGCCAACGTCCTGACTTTC,CAISEFDEGANVLTF
TRBJ2-1,TRBD1,TRBV2,few,TGTGCCAGCAGTGACGGGACAGGGTGGGATGAGCAGTTCTTC,CASSDGTGWDEQFF
TRBJ2-2,NA,TRBV7-2,few,TGTGCCAGCAGCTCACGGAGCGCACCAAACACCGGGGAGCTGTTTTTT,CASSSRSAPNTGELFF
TRBJ1-5,TRBD1,TRBV7-9,many,TGTGCCAGCCGCCAGGGGGGAAGCAATCAGCCCCAGCATTTT,CASRQGGSNQPQHF
TRBJ2-7,NA,TRBV12-3/TRBV12-4,many,TGTGCCAGCAGTTTATTCCCCTCCAATATGTACGAGCAGTACTTC,CASSLFPSNMYEQYF
TRBJ1-5,NA,TRBV9,NA,TGTGCCAGCAGCGTATCCGATAGCAATCAGCCCCAGCATTTT,CASSVSDSNQPQHF
TRBJ2-3,TRBD2,TRBV6-4,NA,TGTGCCAGCAGTGACTCTGCGGGGGGCCCCGATACGCAGTATTTT,CASSDSAGGPDTQYF
TRBJ2-7,NA,TRBV7-6,few,TGTGCCAGCAGCTTGGGTGTAGAGGGCCGTTACGAGCAGTACTTC,CASSLGVEGRYEQYF
TRBJ2-4,NA,TRBV20-1,few,TGCAGTGCACCTAGACCGCCGCGCGTCCTCTGGCCCAAAAACATTCAGTACTTC,CSAPRPPRVLWPKNIQYF
TRBJ2-1,NA,TRBV6-2/TRBV6-3,few,TGTGCCAGCAGTTACTCGAATTGGCGGACATCCTTCCGCAATGAGCAGTTCTTC,CASSYSNWRTSFRNEQFF
TRBJ2-7,NA,TRBV28,NA,TGTGCCAGCAGGGGGGGCCTGGCCGCTAAAAGCTCCTACGAGCAGTACTTC,CASRGGLAAKSSYEQYF
TRBJ2-3,TRBD1,TRBV9,few,TGTGCCAGCAGCCCACCCCTCGACAGGGGGGTTAAGTATTTT,CASSPPLDRGVKYF
TRBJ1-1,NA,TRBV3-1,NA,TGTGCCAGCAGCCAAGAGCGCGGCCGCACTGAAGCTTTCTTT,CASSQERGRTEAFF
TRBJ2-2,TRBD1,TRBV7-7,NA,TGTGCCAGCAGCCCGGACAGGGTGTACACCGGGGAGCTGTTTTTT,CASSPDRVYTGELFF
TRBJ1-1,NA,TRBV7-9,NA,TGTGCCAAACCGGCCCCGACAGGCACGATCCCATTTGAAGCTTTCTTT,CAKPAPTGTIPFEAFF
TRBJ2-1,TRBD2,TRBV20-1,few,TGCAGTGCCTATAGCGGGAGGGCCGTGGGTTACAATGAGCAGTTCTTC,CSAYSGRAVGYNEQFF
TRBJ2-2,TRBD2,TRBV20-1,NA,TGCAGTGCTAGATCGACTAGCGAGGGGGTATTCGGGGAGCTGTTTTTT,CSARSTSEGVFGELFF
TRBJ2-3,NA,TRBV5-1,NA,TGCGCCAGCAGCGCTAGAGTTTCGAACACAGATACGCAGTATTTT,CASSARVSNTDTQYF
TRBJ1-4,NA,TRBV12-3/TRBV12-4,few,TGTGCCAGCACCCCGGGGGAAAAACTGTTTTTT,CASTPGEKLFF
TRBJ2-4,TRBD2,TRBV20-1,many,TGCAGTGCTAGAGATAGCGGGAGAGGGTACATTCAGTACTTC,CSARDSGRGYIQYF
TRBJ2-2,NA,TRBV7-9,few,TGTGCCAGCAGCTTAGCGGTGTCTAAGGGCTGGGAGCTGTTTTTT,CASSLAVSKGWELFF
TRBJ2-1,TRBD2,TRBV20-1,many,TGCAGTGCTAGGGGCGGGAGACCCGGATCCTACAATGAGCAGTTCTTC,CSARGGRPGSYNEQFF
TRBJ1-2,NA,TRBV7-9,few,TGTGCCAGCAGCTCCGCGACAGCATCCTATGGCTACACCTTC,CASSSATASYGYTF
TRBJ1-1,NA,TRBV4-1,many,TGCGCCAGCAGCCCGGCCCTGGGGGGCGCGGCTGAAGCTTTCTTT,CASSPALGGAAEAFF